This T cell receptor (beta chain) comes out of a study of blood T cells in healthy people across ages. Study results and caveats: Reliance upon unsorted PBMCs precluded definitive naive versus antigen-experienced comparison. Investigators treated diversity estimates from one million T cells as underestimates.

The authors ran a second PCR of about 7 to 11 cycles using a sample-barcoded 5' primer and a J-beta primer mix. TCRdb fed the 5' RACE reads into MiXCR, producing one record per CDR3 protein. The sample lists fewer than 800,000 distinct CDR3 sequences, about half seen once, with roughly 30% in the top ten. Every sample gave at least 5.5 micrograms of total RNA when it was extracted. This clonotype occurred a few times. What it binds is unknown. The V gene end was trimmed by 6 bases and the J gene end by 7 bases; junction bases not matched to a gene: 8. The CDR3 is made up of 14 amino acids. Specimen: blood. The rearrangement uses TRBV12-3 or TRBV12-4 and TRBJ2-1; 8 bases align to TRBD1. This clonotype was obtained from a woman aged 55-75 years in good health. The CDR3 nucleotides are TGTGCCAGCAGGCCAGGGGGCGCGGGGAATGAGCAGTTCTTC. Its protein is CASRPGGAGNEQFF.